This TCR beta chain was sequenced in a study of control samples from healthy donors and cancer patients. The repertoire was sequenced with immunoSEQ multiplex PCR; TCRdb's copy has only in-frame clones and lacks some. The sample has under 150,000 clones; about nine tenths are singletons. This CDR3 contains 14 residues. Germline lookup yields CDR1 MDHEN and CDR2 SYDVKM. The V gene lost 8 bases and the J gene lost 2 bases, with 15 bases spanning the gap. The receptor was isolated from a man aged 45-65 years with head and neck cancer. The sample comprised PBMCs. This sequence joins TRBV28 and TRBJ1-2; unclear D gene. As DNA, the CDR3 is TGTGCCAGCTCAACCCCCATACTGAACTATGGCTACACCTTC. It translates to CASSTPILNYGYTF.